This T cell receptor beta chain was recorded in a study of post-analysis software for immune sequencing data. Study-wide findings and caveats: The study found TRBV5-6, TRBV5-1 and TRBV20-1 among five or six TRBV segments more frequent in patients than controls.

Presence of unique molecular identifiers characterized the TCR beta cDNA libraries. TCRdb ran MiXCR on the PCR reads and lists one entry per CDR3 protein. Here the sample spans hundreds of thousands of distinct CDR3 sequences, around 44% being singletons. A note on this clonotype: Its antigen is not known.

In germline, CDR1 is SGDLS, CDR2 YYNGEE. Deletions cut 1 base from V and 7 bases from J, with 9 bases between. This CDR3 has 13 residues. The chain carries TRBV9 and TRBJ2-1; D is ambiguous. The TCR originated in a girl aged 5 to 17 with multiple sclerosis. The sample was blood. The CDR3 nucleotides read TGTGCCAGCAGCGTATTAGAATATAATGAGCAGTTCTTC. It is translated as CASSVLEYNEQFF.